What follows is one TCR beta chain and its context. This specimen comes from a study of T cell changes during pregnancy in multiple sclerosis. Here immunoSEQ multiplex PCR was the method, and the copy in TCRdb shows in-frame clones only, minus some. The data show approximately 100,000 clones, 90% to 95% seen once. The source was peripheral blood, collected before pregnancy. This receptor was obtained from a female donor with multiple sclerosis, enrolled in a pregnancy study.

This CDR3 reads CASRDRGLAKNIQYF. CDR3 nucleotide sequence: TGTGCCAGTAGGGACAGGGGGCTAGCCAAAAACATTCAGTACTTC. The chain uses TRBV19 and TRBJ2-4, with 11 bases lining up with TRBD1. The length of the CDR3 is 15 residues. Unmatched junction bases numbered 1, after V lost 6 bases and J lost 0 bases. Germline values: CDR1 LNHDA, CDR2 SQIVND (reference sequence).